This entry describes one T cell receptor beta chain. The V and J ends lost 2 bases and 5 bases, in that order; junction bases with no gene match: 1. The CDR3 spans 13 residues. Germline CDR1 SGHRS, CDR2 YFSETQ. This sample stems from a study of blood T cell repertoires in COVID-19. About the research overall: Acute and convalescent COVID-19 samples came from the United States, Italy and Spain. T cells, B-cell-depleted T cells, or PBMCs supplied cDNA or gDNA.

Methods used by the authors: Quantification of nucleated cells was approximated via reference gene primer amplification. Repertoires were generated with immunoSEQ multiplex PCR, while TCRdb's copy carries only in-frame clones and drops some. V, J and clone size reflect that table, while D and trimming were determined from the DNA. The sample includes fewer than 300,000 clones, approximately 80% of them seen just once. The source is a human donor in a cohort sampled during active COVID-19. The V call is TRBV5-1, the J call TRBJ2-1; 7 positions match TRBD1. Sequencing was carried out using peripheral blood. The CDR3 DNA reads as TGCGCCAGCAGCTTCGACAGGGACAATGAGCAGTTCTTC. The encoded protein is CASSFDRDNEQFF.